The clone carrying this T cell receptor beta chain is labeled as large. The target antigen is unknown. This CDR3 is also generated by other DNA sequences in the sample. The sample comes from a study of T cell repertoires in ileal Crohn's disease. This CDR3 contains 14 residues. Trimming took 3 bases from V and 1 from J, leaving 9 bases between them. In germline, CDR1 is SNHLY, CDR2 FYNNEI. Study conclusions and caveats: High-frequency clones were more common in sorted CD8 than CD4 cells.

TCRdb's copy holds only in-frame clones and misses some; the assay was immunoSEQ multiplex PCR. This sample carries about 4,000 clones, about 72% of them seen once, and the ten largest clones take 9% to 15%. V usage is TRBV2 and J usage is TRBJ1-1; D perhaps matches TRBD1 (6 bases). This TCR was recovered from an adult with Crohn's disease. The sample was ileal tissue. The CDR3 nucleotides read TGTGCCAGCAGTGAGACAGGTTCGAACACTGAAGCTTTCTTT. This codes for CASSETGSNTEAFF. Supplemented by reference TRBV2 and TRBJ1-1, the full variable domain reads EPEVTQTPSHQVTQMGQEVILRCVPISNHLYFYWYRQILGQKVEFLVSFYNNEISEKSEIFDDQFSVERPDGSNFTLKIRSTKLEDSAMYFCASSETGSNTEAFFGQGTRLTVV.